Listed below are T cell receptor beta chains from one sample, sequenced in a study of cytomegalovirus exposure and HLA in healthy donors. The protocol was immunoSEQ multiplex PCR, while the TCRdb copy is restricted to in-frame clones and leaves out a portion. This table holds some 150,000 clones, about 95% found once. What was sequenced was PBMCs. These receptors came from a man aged 18 to 35 in good health and CMV-seropositive. Each CDR3 is given with its conserved first and last residue. D genes are given only for firm matches.

TRBV10-3	NA	TRBJ1-2	TGTGCCATCAGTGAGTCATTGGGAGGCTATGGCTACACCTTC	CAISESLGGYGYTF
TRBV7-9	TRBD1	TRBJ2-3	TGTGCCAGCAGCGACAGGGGGCACGGCACAGATACGCAGTATTTT	CASSDRGHGTDTQYF
TRBV27	TRBD2	TRBJ2-3	TGTGCCAGCAGTTTCTCTACCCTCGGACTAGCGGAGCCCACAGATACGCAGTATTTT	CASSFSTLGLAEPTDTQYF
TRBV28	NA	TRBJ2-3	TGTGCCAGCAGTTATGTTGGTTCGCAGGGGTCCGATACGCAGTATTTT	CASSYVGSQGSDTQYF
TRBV27	NA	TRBJ1-5	TGTGCCAGCGCCTCGGGAGGACGTCAGCCCCAGCATTTT	CASASGGRQPQHF
TRBV5-1	NA	TRBJ2-7	TGCGCCAGCAGCTTGATGGCAGACTCGTACGAGCAGTACTTC	CASSLMADSYEQYF
TRBV29-1	NA	TRBJ2-2	TGCAGCGTTGTAGGGGACACCGGGGAGCTGTTTTTT	CSVVGDTGELFF
TRBV27	TRBD2	TRBJ2-1	TGTGCCAGCAGTTCTCTCCCGGGAGGAGGAAATGAGCAGTTCTTC	CASSSLPGGGNEQFF
TRBV5-4	NA	TRBJ2-7	TGTGCCAGCAGCTTAACGGCGGGCCCCAGCTCCTACGAGCAGTACTTC	CASSLTAGPSSYEQYF
TRBV9	TRBD1	TRBJ1-2	TGTGCCAGCAGCGTAGACGGGACAGGGCGACACTATGGCTACACCTTC	CASSVDGTGRHYGYTF